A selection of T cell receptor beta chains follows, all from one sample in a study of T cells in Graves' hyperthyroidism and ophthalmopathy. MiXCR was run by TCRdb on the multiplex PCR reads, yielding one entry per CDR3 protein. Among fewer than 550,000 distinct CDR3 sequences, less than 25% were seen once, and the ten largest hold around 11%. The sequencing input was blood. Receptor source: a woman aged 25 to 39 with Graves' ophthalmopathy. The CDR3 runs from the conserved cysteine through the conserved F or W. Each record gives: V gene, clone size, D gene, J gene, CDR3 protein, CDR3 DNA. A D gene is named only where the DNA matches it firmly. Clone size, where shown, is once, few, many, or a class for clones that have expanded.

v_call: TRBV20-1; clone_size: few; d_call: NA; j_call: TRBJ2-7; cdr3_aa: CSVRRGSTYEQYF; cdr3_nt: TGCAGTGTGAGGAGGGGGTCTACCTACGAGCAGTACTTC
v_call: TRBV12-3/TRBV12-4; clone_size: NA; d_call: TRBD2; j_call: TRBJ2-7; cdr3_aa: CASSPLAGGPYEQYF; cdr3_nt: TGTGCCAGCAGTCCCTTAGCGGGAGGGCCCTACGAGCAGTACTTC
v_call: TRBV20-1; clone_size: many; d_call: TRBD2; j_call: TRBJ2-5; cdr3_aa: CSARDPRGGPETQYF; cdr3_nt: TGCAGTGCTAGAGACCCCCGCGGGGGGCCTGAGACCCAGTACTTC
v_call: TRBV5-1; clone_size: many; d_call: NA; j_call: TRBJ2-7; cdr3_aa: CASRLSGEYYEQYF; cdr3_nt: TGCGCCAGCAGACTGTCAGGGGAGTACTACGAGCAGTACTTC
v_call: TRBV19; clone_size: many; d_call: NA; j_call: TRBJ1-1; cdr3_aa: CASRPDLTQNTEAFF; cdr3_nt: TGTGCCAGTAGGCCCGACCTCACTCAGAACACTGAAGCTTTCTTT
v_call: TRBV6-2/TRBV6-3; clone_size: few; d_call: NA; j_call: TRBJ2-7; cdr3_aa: CASSYYGDDYQPYREQYF; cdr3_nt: TGTGCCAGCAGTTACTACGGGGACGACTACCAACCTTATCGGGAGCAGTACTTC
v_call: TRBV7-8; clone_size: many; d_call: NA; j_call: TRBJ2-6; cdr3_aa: CASSLDGNSGANVLTF; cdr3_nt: TGTGCCAGCAGCTTGGACGGAAACTCTGGGGCCAACGTCCTGACTTTC
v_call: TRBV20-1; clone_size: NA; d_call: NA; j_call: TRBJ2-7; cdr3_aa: CSARDNGEQYF; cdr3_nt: TGCAGTGCTAGAGATAACGGGGAGCAGTACTTC
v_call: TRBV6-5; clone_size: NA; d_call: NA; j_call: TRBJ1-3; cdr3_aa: CASSYGQFSGNTIYF; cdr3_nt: TGTGCCAGCAGTTACGGGCAGTTCTCTGGAAACACCATATATTTT
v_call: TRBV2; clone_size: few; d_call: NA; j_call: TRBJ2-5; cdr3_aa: CASRKGAGAHGETQYF; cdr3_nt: TGTGCCAGCAGGAAGGGAGCAGGGGCCCACGGTGAGACCCAGTACTTC
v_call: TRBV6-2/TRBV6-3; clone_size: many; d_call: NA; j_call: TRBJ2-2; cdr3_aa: CASSYNRGAGELFF; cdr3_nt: TGTGCCAGCAGTTATAACAGAGGGGCCGGGGAGCTGTTTTTT
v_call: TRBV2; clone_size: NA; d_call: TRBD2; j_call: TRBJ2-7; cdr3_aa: CASNPRGGRLYEQYF; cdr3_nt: TGTGCCAGCAACCCGAGGGGCGGGAGATTGTACGAGCAGTACTTC
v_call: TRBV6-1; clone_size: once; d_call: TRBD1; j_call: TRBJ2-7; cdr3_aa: CASSEVVTRTGNEQYF; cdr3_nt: TGTGCCAGCAGTGAAGTTGTTACAAGGACAGGGAACGAGCAGTACTTC
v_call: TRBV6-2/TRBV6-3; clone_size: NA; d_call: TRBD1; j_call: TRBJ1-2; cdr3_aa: CASSLGTGKSGYGYTF; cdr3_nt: TGTGCCAGCAGCCTCGGGACAGGGAAGTCGGGCTATGGCTACACCTTC
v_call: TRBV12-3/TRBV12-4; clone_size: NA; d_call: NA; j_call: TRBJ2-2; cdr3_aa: CASREPDTANTGELFF; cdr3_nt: TGTGCCAGCAGGGAACCGGACACGGCGAACACCGGGGAGCTGTTTTTT
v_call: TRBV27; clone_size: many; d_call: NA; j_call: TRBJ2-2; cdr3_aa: CASSSLNTGELFF; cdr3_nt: TGTGCCAGCAGTTCCCTAAACACCGGGGAGCTGTTTTTT
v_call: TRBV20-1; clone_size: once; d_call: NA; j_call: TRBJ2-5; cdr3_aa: CSARDSSGGETQYF; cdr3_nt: TGCAGTGCTAGAGACTCCTCGGGTGGGGAGACCCAGTACTTC
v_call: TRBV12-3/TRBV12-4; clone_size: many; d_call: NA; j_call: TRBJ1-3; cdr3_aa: CASTYLGENTIYF; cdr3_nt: TGTGCCAGCACTTACCTGGGGGAGAACACCATATATTTT
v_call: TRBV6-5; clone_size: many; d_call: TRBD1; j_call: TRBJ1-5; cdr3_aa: CASRPGTGGGQPQHF; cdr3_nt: TGTGCCAGCAGACCCGGAACAGGGGGCGGACAGCCCCAGCATTTT
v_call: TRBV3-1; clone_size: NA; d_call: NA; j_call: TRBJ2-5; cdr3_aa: CASSQGRVETQYF; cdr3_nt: TGTGCCAGCAGCCAAGGCCGTGTGGAGACCCAGTACTTC
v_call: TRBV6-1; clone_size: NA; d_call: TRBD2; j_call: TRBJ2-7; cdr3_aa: CASSGEAGGFYEQYF; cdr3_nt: TGTGCCAGCTCTGGGGAAGCGGGAGGCTTCTACGAGCAGTACTTC
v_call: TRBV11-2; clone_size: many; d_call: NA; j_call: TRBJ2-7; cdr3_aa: CASSLDGRDAEQYF; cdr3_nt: TGTGCCAGCAGCTTAGATGGCAGGGATGCCGAGCAGTACTTC
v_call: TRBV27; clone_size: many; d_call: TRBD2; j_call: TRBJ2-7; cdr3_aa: CASSFGGGYYEQYF; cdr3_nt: TGTGCCAGCAGTTTCGGGGGGGGTTACTACGAGCAGTACTTC
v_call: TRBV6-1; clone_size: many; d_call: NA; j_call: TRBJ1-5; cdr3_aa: CASSGGYRARQPQHF; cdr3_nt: TGTGCCAGCAGTGGGGGTTACAGGGCCCGCCAGCCCCAGCATTTT
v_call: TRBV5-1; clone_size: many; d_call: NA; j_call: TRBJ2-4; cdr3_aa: CASSWEAGIQYF; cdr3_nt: TGCGCCAGCAGCTGGGAGGCCGGCATTCAGTACTTC
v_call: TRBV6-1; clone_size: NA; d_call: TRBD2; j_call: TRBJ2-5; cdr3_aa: CASSEVLAGIRETQYF; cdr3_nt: TGTGCCAGCAGTGAGGTGCTAGCGGGGATACGAGAGACCCAGTACTTC
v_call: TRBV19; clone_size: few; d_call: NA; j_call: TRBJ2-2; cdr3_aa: CASSIAGAFGELFF; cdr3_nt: TGTGCCAGTAGTATAGCGGGAGCGTTCGGGGAGCTGTTTTTT
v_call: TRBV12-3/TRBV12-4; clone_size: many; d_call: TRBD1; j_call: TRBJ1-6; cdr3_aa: CASSTRDSRNSPLHF; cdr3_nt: TGTGCCAGCAGTACCCGGGACAGTCGTAATTCACCCCTCCACTTT
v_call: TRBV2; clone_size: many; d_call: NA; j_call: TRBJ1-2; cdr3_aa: CASSEARGSGYGYTF; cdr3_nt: TGTGCCAGCAGTGAAGCAAGGGGGAGCGGCTATGGCTACACCTTC
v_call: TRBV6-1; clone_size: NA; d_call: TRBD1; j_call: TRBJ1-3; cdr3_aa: CASKGARNTIYF; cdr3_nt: TGTGCCTCTAAGGGGGCTAGAAACACCATATATTTT
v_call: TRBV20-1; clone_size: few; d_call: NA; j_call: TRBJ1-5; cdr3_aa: CSATDYRVGSNQPQHF; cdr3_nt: TGCAGTGCTACCGACTACAGGGTTGGAAGCAATCAGCCCCAGCATTTT
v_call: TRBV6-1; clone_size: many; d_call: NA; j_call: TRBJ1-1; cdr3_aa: CAIVGGTEAFF; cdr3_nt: TGTGCCATCGTGGGAGGTACTGAAGCTTTCTTT
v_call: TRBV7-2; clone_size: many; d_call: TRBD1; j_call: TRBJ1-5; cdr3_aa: CASSPGQGAHQPQHF; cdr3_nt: TGTGCCAGCAGCCCGGGACAGGGGGCGCATCAGCCCCAGCATTTT
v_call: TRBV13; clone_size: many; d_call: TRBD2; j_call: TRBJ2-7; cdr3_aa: CASSDRLAGAYEQYF; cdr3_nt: TGTGCCAGCAGCGATCGACTAGCGGGGGCCTACGAGCAGTACTTC
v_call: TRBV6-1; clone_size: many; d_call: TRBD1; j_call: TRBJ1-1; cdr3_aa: CASSRDRGMNTEAFF; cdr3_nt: TGTGCCAGCAGCCGCGACAGGGGAATGAACACTGAAGCTTTCTTT
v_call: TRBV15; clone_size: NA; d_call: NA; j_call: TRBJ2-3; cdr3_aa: CATSRGGPTDTQYF; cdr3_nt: TGTGCCACCAGCAGAGGGGGCCCAACAGATACGCAGTATTTT
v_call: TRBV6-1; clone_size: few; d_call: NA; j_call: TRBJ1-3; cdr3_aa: CASSDPGGNSGNTIYF; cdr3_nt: TGTGCCAGCAGTGATCCGGGGGGCAACTCTGGAAACACCATATATTTT
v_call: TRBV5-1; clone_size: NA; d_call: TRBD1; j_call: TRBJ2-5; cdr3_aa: CASTQGQSQETQYF; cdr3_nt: TGCGCCAGCACCCAGGGACAGAGTCAAGAGACCCAGTACTTC
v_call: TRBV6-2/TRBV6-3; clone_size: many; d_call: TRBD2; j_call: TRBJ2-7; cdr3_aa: CASRSPSRGSGTDYEQYF; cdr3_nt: TGTGCCAGCAGGTCCCCTTCCCGGGGTAGCGGGACCGACTACGAGCAGTACTTC
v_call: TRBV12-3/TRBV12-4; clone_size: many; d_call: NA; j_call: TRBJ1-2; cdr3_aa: CASSDDKNPNYGYTF; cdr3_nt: TGTGCCAGCAGCGATGACAAAAACCCTAACTATGGCTACACCTTC
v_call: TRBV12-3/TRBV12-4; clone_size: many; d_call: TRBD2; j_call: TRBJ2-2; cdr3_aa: CASSQRGGIGELFF; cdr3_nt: TGTGCCAGCAGCCAGCGGGGGGGAATCGGGGAGCTGTTTTTT